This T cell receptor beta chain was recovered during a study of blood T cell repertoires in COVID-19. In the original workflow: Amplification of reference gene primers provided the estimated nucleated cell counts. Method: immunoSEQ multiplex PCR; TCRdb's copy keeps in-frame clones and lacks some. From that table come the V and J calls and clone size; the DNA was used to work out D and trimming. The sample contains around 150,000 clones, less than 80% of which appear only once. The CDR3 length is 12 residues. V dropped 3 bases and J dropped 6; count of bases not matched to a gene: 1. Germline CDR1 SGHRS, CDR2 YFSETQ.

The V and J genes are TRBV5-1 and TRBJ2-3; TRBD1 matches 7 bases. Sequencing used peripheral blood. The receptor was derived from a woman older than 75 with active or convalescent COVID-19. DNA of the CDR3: TGCGCCAGCAGCTCACAGGGGGATACGCAGTATTTT. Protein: CASSSQGDTQYF.